The 7 T cell receptor beta chains given below trace back to one sample, sequenced in a study of cytomegalovirus exposure and HLA in healthy donors (TCRdb year 2017). The protocol used for the library was the immunoSEQ multiplex PCR assay. Imported from immuneACCESS, the table was reduced by TCRdb to in-frame sequences with V and J called. These copies leave out some clones; in studies compared against another copy, an unresolved V gene accounts for under half, and the cause of the remainder is not known. The sample has about 140,000 clones on record, approximately 90% of them singletons. The ten largest clones represent 0.6% to 0.8% of the sample. Specimen: PBMCs. All receptors derive from a man younger than 35 in good health and CMV-seronegative.

The J gene is TRBJ2-7, the V gene TRBV13; TRBD1 aligns across 9 bases. The CDR3 spans 18 residues. Germline V CDR1 and CDR2: PRHDT, FYEKMQ (reference sequence). The V gene end was trimmed by 0 bases and the J gene end by 0 bases; junction bases not matched to a gene: 9. The CDR3 sequence is CASSLGQGARVSSYEQYF. The CDR3 nucleotides read TGTGCCAGCAGCTTAGGACAGGGGGCGCGGGTTAGCTCCTACGAGCAGTACTTC.

The rearrangement links TRBV10-3 to TRBJ2-1, with TRBD2 identical over 7 bases. V gave up 3 bases and J gave up 6 bases; unmatched junction bases: 17. This CDR3 contains 18 residues. Germline loops: CDR1 ENHRY, CDR2 SYGVKD. In DNA, the CDR3 is TGTGCCATCAGTGACCCGGGGGGTCCCAGAGGGGCCGTCAATGAGCAGTTCTTC. This encodes CAISDPGGPRGAVNEQFF.

The rearrangement joins TRBV5-4 to TRBJ2-3, with 13 bases aligning to TRBD2. Looked up from germline, CDR1 is SGHNT and CDR2 is YYREEE (reference sequence). After removal of 0 bases from V and 3 bases from J, the junction contained 1 base not matched to a gene. This CDR3 has 16 residues. CDR3 amino acids: CASSLGLAGGTDTQYF. DNA for the CDR3: TGTGCCAGCAGCTTGGGACTAGCGGGAGGTACAGATACGCAGTATTTT.

The V call is TRBV9, the J call TRBJ2-3; D ambiguous. Germline V lookup: CDR1 SGDLS, CDR2 YYNGEE. The CDR3 has 16 residues. Trimming removed 0 bases from V and 5 bases from J, with 16 bases in between. For the CDR3, the DNA is TGTGCCAGCAGCGTAGCGGCGGCCTCAACCGGAGATACGCAGTATTTT. Encoded protein: CASSVAAASTGDTQYF. The entire variable domain, with the rest obtained from reference TRBV9 and TRBJ2-3, is as follows: DSGVTQTPKHLITATGQRVTLRCSPRSGDLSVYWYQQSLDQGLQFLIQYYNGEERAKGNILERFSAQQFPDLHSELNLSSLELGDSALYFCASSVAAASTGDTQYFGPGTRLTVL.

Details on this clone: Other nucleotide sequences from this sample produce the same CDR3. The V and J genes are TRBV5-6 and TRBJ1-5, with a weak D call TRBD1 (5 bases). The germline V gene encodes CDR1 SGHDT and CDR2 YYEEEE. The CDR3 covers 15 residues. V lost 0 bases, J lost 1 base, and 8 bases lay in between. The CDR3 loop reads CASSLGAGSNQPQHF. The CDR3 DNA sequence: TGTGCCAGCAGCTTGGGTGCAGGGAGCAATCAGCCCCAGCATTTT.

The chain joins TRBV13 to TRBJ1-3; 7 positions match TRBD1. CDR3 length: 15 residues. J gave up 3 bases and V 6 bases, and 8 bases lay outside the gene matches. CDR1 is PRHDT and CDR2 is FYEKMQ in the germline V gene (reference sequence). The CDR3, as DNA: TGTGCCAGCAGTCAAAGGACAGGAGGTGGAAACACCATATATTTT. Translated: CASSQRTGGGNTIYF. Filled out from reference TRBV13 and TRBJ1-3, the complete variable domain reads AAGVIQSPRHLIKEKRETATLKCYPIPRHDTVYWYQQGPGQDPQFLISFYEKMQSDKGSIPDRFSAQQFSDYHSELNMSSLELGDSALYFCASSQRTGGGNTIYFGEGSWLTVV.

V usage is TRBV10-3 and J usage is TRBJ2-1; 10 bases are shared with TRBD2. This CDR3 spans 17 amino acids. J gave up 10 bases and V 6 bases, and 18 bases lay outside the gene matches. Germline-derived CDR1 and CDR2 are ENHRY and SYGVKD. In nucleotides, the CDR3 is TGTGCCATCAGGAACGAACCTTATAGCGGGAGGCAGGACGAGCAGTTCTTC. Amino acid sequence: CAIRNEPYSGRQDEQFF.